This T cell receptor (beta chain) was identified during a study of shared clonotypes between healthy human individuals. Study-wide findings and caveats: Shared clonotypes across all four donors exceeded non-shared ones in generation probability.

The data were produced by immunoSEQ multiplex PCR, yet TCRdb's version contains in-frame clones alone and is incomplete. The sample records a few million clones, around 94% being singletons. CD4+ cells were split into CD45RA+ naive and CD45RA-negative memory subsets. This CDR3 comprises 14 residues. V lost 6 bases, J lost 2 bases, and 12 bases lay in between. In germline, CDR1 is ENHRY, CDR2 SYGVKD. A note on this clone: Its antigen remains unknown.

This TCR derives from a man aged 18 to 29 in good health. Material: naive CD4+ T cells sorted from blood. The sample's subset: CD45RA+ positively selected. The V call is TRBV10-3, the J call TRBJ2-3; D perhaps matches TRBD1 (5 bases). CDR3 sequence (DNA): TGTGCCATCAGGTATCAGGGCGACACAGATACGCAGTATTTT. As protein: CAIRYQGDTDTQYF.